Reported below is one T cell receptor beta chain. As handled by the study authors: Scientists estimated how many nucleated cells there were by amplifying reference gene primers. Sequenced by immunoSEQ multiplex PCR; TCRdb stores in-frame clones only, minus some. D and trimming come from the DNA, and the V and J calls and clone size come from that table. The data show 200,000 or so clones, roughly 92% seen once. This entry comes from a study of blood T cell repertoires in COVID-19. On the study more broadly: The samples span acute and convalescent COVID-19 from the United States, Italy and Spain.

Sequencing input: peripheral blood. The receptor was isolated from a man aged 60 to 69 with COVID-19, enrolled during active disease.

The CDR3 sequence: CASSLGRGPYNEQFF. CDR3 coding DNA: TGTGCCAGCAGCTTAGGGCGGGGACCTTACAATGAGCAGTTCTTC. V and J are TRBV11-2 and TRBJ2-1; the D gene is possibly TRBD2 (6 bases). The germline CDR1 and CDR2 sequences are SGHAT and FQNNGV. Trimming removed 1 base from V and 4 bases from J, with 11 bases in between. The CDR3 sequence is 15 residues long. Using reference TRBV11-2 and TRBJ2-1 for the parts outside the CDR3, the full variable domain is EAGVAQSPRYKIIEKRQSVAFWCNPISGHATLYWYQQILGQGPKLLIQFQNNGVVDDSQLPKDRFSAERLKGVDSTLKIQPAKLEDSAVYLCASSLGRGPYNEQFFGPGTRLTVL.